These 15 T cell receptor beta chains share one sample of origin, sequenced in a study of shared clonotypes between healthy human individuals. Only in-frame clones appear in the TCRdb table, and some are missing; sequencing was by immunoSEQ multiplex PCR. The table includes roughly 1,500,000 clones, just under 99% detected once. The sequencing input was naive CD4+ T cells sorted from blood. Subset in this sample: CD45RA+ positively selected. The receptors stem from a man aged 25-45 years in good health.

This rearrangement joins TRBV29-1 to TRBJ1-1; D not resolved. The CDR3 runs 13 residues. With 2 bases removed from V and 0 bases from J, the gap between germline ends came to 7 bases. From germline, CDR1 is SQVTM and CDR2 ANQGSEA. The CDR3 DNA is TGCAGCGTTGAACGGGTGATGAACACTGAAGCTTTCTTT. This gives the protein CSVERVMNTEAFF.

This chain connects TRBV5-1 to TRBJ2-2; the D call may be TRBD1 or TRBD2 (5 bases each). This CDR3 contains 14 residues. Germline CDR1 is SGHRS and CDR2 is YFSETQ. Between the trimmed V and J ends, which lost 4 bases and 8 bases, there was a span of 15 bases. The CDR3 reads CASSPGPLEGELFF. As DNA, the CDR3 is TGCGCCAGCAGCCCGGGACCTCTTGAGGGGGAGCTGTTTTTT.

The chain employs TRBV19 and TRBJ2-2; tentatively, D is TRBD1 or TRBD2 (5 bases each). Germline assignment: CDR1 LNHDA and CDR2 SQIVND (reference sequence). Between the trimmed V and J ends, which lost 5 bases and 6 bases, there was a span of 13 bases. The CDR3 is 14 amino acids. DNA for the CDR3: TGTGCCAGTAGTCGGGACGGCCATCCCGGGGAGCTGTTTTTT. Amino acids: CASSRDGHPGELFF.

On this clone: At the DNA level, this CDR3 is encoded by other sequences in the same sample as well. The chain recombines TRBV27 with TRBJ2-5; no firm D call. Per the germline V gene, CDR1 is MNHEY and CDR2 is SMNVEV (reference sequence). Trimming removed 3 bases from V and 5 bases from J, with 7 bases in between. The CDR3 extends over 12 amino acids. The CDR3 region is CASSFPGETQYF. In DNA form, the CDR3 reads TGTGCCAGCAGTTTCCCCGGGGAGACCCAGTACTTC.

The chain joins TRBV6-5 to TRBJ2-7; no definite D call. This CDR3 contains 13 residues. V was clipped by 2 bases and J by 9 bases, with 14 bases between them. Per germline, CDR1 MNHEY and CDR2 SVGAGI. CDR3 protein: CASSYPAAPRQYF. In DNA form, the CDR3 reads TGTGCCAGCAGTTACCCGGCCGCTCCCCGGCAGTACTTC.

The chain has TRBV5-5 and TRBJ2-7, with 12 bases aligning to TRBD2. The CDR3 has 16 residues. The junction had 8 bases not matched to a gene; V was cut back by 2 bases and J by 5 bases. Germline V lookup: CDR1 SGHKS, CDR2 YYEKEE (reference sequence). Here the CDR3 DNA reads TGTGCCAGCAGCTTTAGTGCTAGCGGGAGGGGCAACGAGCAGTACTTC. This codes for CASSFSASGRGNEQYF. Filled out from reference TRBV5-5 and TRBJ2-7, the complete variable domain reads DAGVTQSPTHLIKTRGQQVTLRCSPISGHKSVSWYQQVLGQGPQFIFQYYEKEERGRGNFPDRFSARQFPNYSSELNVNALLLGDSALYLCASSFSASGRGNEQYFGPGTRLTVT.

A remark on this clone: This CDR3 is also generated by other DNA sequences in the sample. The V call is TRBV9, the J call TRBJ2-7; D ambiguous. Per germline, CDR1 SGDLS and CDR2 YYNGEE. The CDR3 extends over 14 amino acids. V lost 0 bases and J 2 bases, leaving 9 bases between the germline ends. CDR3 amino acids: CASSVGGTTYEQYF. Here the CDR3 DNA reads TGTGCCAGCAGCGTAGGAGGAACAACCTACGAGCAGTACTTC.

CDR3 sequence: CASSLEGLETQYF. The CDR3 DNA reads as TGTGCCAGCAGCTTAGAGGGGTTGGAGACCCAGTACTTC. The rearrangement links TRBV11-2 to TRBJ2-5; D is ambiguous. Per germline, CDR1 SGHAT and CDR2 FQNNGV. The CDR3 has 13 amino acids. Deletions cut 0 bases from V and 5 bases from J, with 7 bases between.

This clone was detected only once. V gene TRBV28 combines with J gene TRBJ1-5; perhaps TRBD1 as D (5 bases). Germline CDR1 MDHEN, CDR2 SYDVKM. V lost 2 bases and J 2 bases, leaving 13 bases between the germline ends. The length of the CDR3 is 16 residues. CDR3 region: CASSLGSGVGNQPQHF. For the CDR3, the DNA is TGTGCCAGCAGTTTAGGGTCGGGGGTTGGCAATCAGCCCCAGCATTTT.

The gene calls are TRBV7-2 and TRBJ2-1; D is possibly TRBD2 (6 bases). Germline lookup yields CDR1 SGHTA and CDR2 FQGNSA. The V end lost 3 bases, the J end lost 7 bases, and 10 bases lay between the germline ends. The CDR3 runs to 13 residues. The CDR3 DNA is TGTGCCAGCAGCTTCGCACGGGAGAATGAGCAGTTCTTC. As protein: CASSFARENEQFF.

This clone was seen once. The genes are TRBV6-1 and TRBJ1-1; TRBD1 agrees at 10 bases. CDR3 length: 16 residues. Germline lookup yields CDR1 MNHNS and CDR2 SASEGT. V lost 2 bases and J lost 6; bases outside the gene matches: 9. DNA of the CDR3: TGTGCCAGCAGTGAACTTGGGACAGGGGTTGGGGCTGAAGCTTTCTTT. The encoded protein is CASSELGTGVGAEAFF.

This clone is a singleton in its sample. The chain combines TRBV27 with TRBJ2-7, with 8 positions matching TRBD2. Germline CDR1 and CDR2: MNHEY and SMNVEV (reference sequence). The ends lost 1 base at V and 3 bases at J; junction bases unmatched: 2. This CDR3 region has 14 residues. CDR3 loop: CASSLWREDYEQYF. The CDR3 coding sequence is TGTGCCAGCAGTTTATGGCGGGAGGACTACGAGCAGTACTTC.

The genes are TRBV5-1 and TRBJ2-1, with 10 bases lining up with TRBD2. The CDR3 covers 19 residues. The germline V gene encodes CDR1 SGHRS and CDR2 YFSETQ. With 4 bases clipped from V and 0 bases from J, the junction kept 13 bases outside the gene matches. This CDR3 reads CASSAPRASGRGSYNEQFF. CDR3 coding DNA: TGCGCCAGCAGCGCCCCTAGGGCTAGCGGGAGAGGCTCCTACAATGAGCAGTTCTTC.

The chain employs TRBV7-2 and TRBJ2-1, with TRBD2 matching 9 bases. The CDR3 contains 16 residues. The V gene end was trimmed by 1 base and the J gene end by 4 bases; junction bases not matched to a gene: 5. The germline V gene encodes CDR1 SGHTA and CDR2 FQGNSA. DNA for the CDR3: TGTGCCAGCAGCTTAGTAGCTAGCGGGACATACAATGAGCAGTTCTTC. Protein: CASSLVASGTYNEQFF. Filled out from reference TRBV7-2 and TRBJ2-1, the complete variable domain reads GAGVSQSPSNKVTEKGKDVELRCDPISGHTALYWYRQSLGQGLEFLIYFQGNSAPDKSGLPSDRFSAERTGGSVSTLTIQRTQQEDSAVYLCASSLVASGTYNEQFFGPGTRLTVL.

The V call is TRBV4-1, the J call TRBJ2-7, with unresolved D. Trimming removed 0 bases at V and 8 bases at J, with 11 bases between. The CDR3 loop spans 13 amino acids. Germline V gene data show CDR1 as MGHRA and CDR2 as YSYEKL. The CDR3 DNA is TGCGCCAGCAGCCAAGAAATCGTAACCAAGCAGTACTTC. Translated, it gives CASSQEIVTKQYF.